The 18 T cell receptor beta chains below were found in one sample sequenced in a study of T cell repertoires in ileal Crohn's disease. Clones were sequenced by immunoSEQ multiplex PCR, and TCRdb holds only the in-frame ones, with some missing. The sample consists of about 59,000 clones, approximately 91% of them appearing once. The time point here: neoterminal ileum biopsy at postoperative endoscopy, about 6 months after surgery. Sequenced material: ileal tissue. All receptors derive from an adult with Crohn's disease.

The chain carries TRBV9 and TRBJ2-7; D possibly corresponds to TRBD2 (6 bases). The CDR3 runs to 14 residues. V dropped 0 bases and J dropped 5 bases, with 12 bases sitting between them. The V gene's germline CDR1 is SGDLS and CDR2 YYNGEE. The DNA for the CDR3 is TGTGCCAGCAGCGTAGGGGACTCCCCCGACGAGCAGTACTTC. Translated, it gives CASSVGDSPDEQYF. Looking up the rest from reference TRBV9 and TRBJ2-7 gives the full variable domain: DSGVTQTPKHLITATGQRVTLRCSPRSGDLSVYWYQQSLDQGLQFLIQYYNGEERAKGNILERFSAQQFPDLHSELNLSSLELGDSALYFCASSVGDSPDEQYFGPGTRLTVT.

The chain is built from TRBV27 and TRBJ2-7; the D is unclear. Trimming shortened V by 5 bases and J by 8 bases, and 19 bases separated the two germline ends. This CDR3 spans 14 amino acids. Germline V gives CDR1 MNHEY, CDR2 SMNVEV (reference sequence). The CDR3: CASSPGPDPLKQYF. The CDR3, as DNA: TGTGCCAGCAGTCCTGGGCCCGACCCTCTAAAGCAGTACTTC.

V and J are TRBV30 and TRBJ2-1; no clear D gene. Germline assignment: CDR1 GTSNPN and CDR2 SVGIG (reference sequence). V was cut by 0 bases and J by 9 bases, with 9 bases left in between. The CDR3 runs 12 residues. The CDR3 region is CAWSVVYGEQFF. CDR3 nucleotide sequence: TGTGCCTGGAGTGTAGTCTACGGTGAGCAGTTCTTC.

V is TRBV4-1 and J is TRBJ1-1, with TRBD1 as a possible D gene (5 bases). Per germline, CDR1 MGHRA and CDR2 YSYEKL. V was cut by 1 base and J by 1 base, with 16 bases left in between. There are 17 residues in the CDR3. Here the CDR3 DNA reads TGCGCCAGCAGCCAAGTCGTGTTAGGACACACGAACACTGAAGCTTTCTTT. Residues: CASSQVVLGHTNTEAFF.

The chain is built from TRBV27 and TRBJ1-5; D perhaps matches TRBD1 (5 bases). The CDR3 consists of 13 residues. The V end was cut by 5 bases, the J end by 9 bases, with 14 bases between. CDR1 is MNHEY and CDR2 is SMNVEV in the germline V gene (reference sequence). This chain's CDR3 is CASSTHGGGPQHF. The CDR3 DNA reads TGTGCCAGCAGTACACACGGGGGTGGGCCCCAGCATTTT.

The chain joins TRBV5-1 to TRBJ1-6; D is undetermined. V lost 6 bases and J 8 bases, leaving 18 bases between the germline ends. Germline V lookup: CDR1 SGHRS, CDR2 YFSETQ. The CDR3 is 15 residues long. The CDR3 DNA reads as TGCGCCAGCACCCCAGGTGGGTCAAGAGATTCACCCCTCCACTTT. Translated, it gives CASTPGGSRDSPLHF.

The chain links TRBV7-8 to TRBJ2-7; 7 bases are a match to TRBD2. The CDR3 contains 14 residues. CDR1 is SGHVS and CDR2 is FQNEAQ in the germline V gene. V lost 0 bases, J lost 3 bases, and 2 bases stayed unmatched. CDR3 in DNA: TGTGCCAGCAGCTTAGCGGGGGGGAACTACGAGCAGTACTTC. It codes for CASSLAGGNYEQYF.

This sequence joins TRBV7-6 and TRBJ2-1, with D possibly matching TRBD1 (5 bases). This CDR3 contains 16 residues. Germline V CDR1 and CDR2: SGHVS, FNYEAQ. V was pared by 1 base and J by 4 bases, with 14 bases between. CDR3 sequence: CASSLGAPRAYNEQFF. As DNA, the CDR3 is TGTGCCAGCAGCTTAGGGGCCCCCAGGGCATACAATGAGCAGTTCTTC.

The CDR3 region has the DNA TGTGCCAGCTTAGAACGGGGACAGGGTCTGCGGCCCCAGCATTTT. This encodes CASLERGQGLRPQHF. The gene calls are TRBV19 and TRBJ1-5, with TRBD1 matching 9 bases. The CDR3 covers 15 residues. V gave up 9 bases and J gave up 9 bases; unmatched junction bases: 15. Germline V CDR1 and CDR2: LNHDA, SQIVND (reference sequence). The whole variable domain, filled in from reference TRBV19 and TRBJ1-5, reads DGGITQSPKYLFRKEGQNVTLSCEQNLNHDAMYWYRQDPGQGLRLIYYSQIVNDFQKGDIAEGYSVSREKKESFPLTVTSAQKNPTAFYLCASLERGQGLRPQHFGDGTRLSIL.

V usage is TRBV9 and J usage is TRBJ1-3; D call uncertain. The CDR3 sequence is 17 residues long. The germline gives CDR1 SGDLS, CDR2 YYNGEE. V lost 0 bases and J 0 bases, leaving 13 bases between the germline ends. The DNA of the CDR3 is TGTGCCAGCAGCGTAGAGACCACCCGGAGCTCTGGAAACACCATATATTTT. Translated, it gives CASSVETTRSSGNTIYF.

V is TRBV27 and J is TRBJ2-1; TRBD1 might be the D (5 bases). V lost 5 bases and J lost 5, with 10 bases in between. Germline V gene lookup returns CDR1 MNHEY and CDR2 SMNVEV (reference sequence). The CDR3 spans 13 residues. The CDR3 loop reads CASSLTGNNEQFF. In DNA form, the CDR3 reads TGTGCCAGCAGTCTTACAGGAAACAATGAGCAGTTCTTC.

The chain links TRBV7-9 to TRBJ1-6, with 8 bases matching TRBD1. The length of the CDR3 is 16 residues. V shed 7 bases, J shed 8 bases, and the junction held 13 bases outside the gene matches. Germline V gene sequence: CDR1 SEHNR, CDR2 FQNEAQ (reference sequence). CDR3 amino acids: CASKTSPGQDYSPLHF. In DNA, the CDR3 is TGTGCCAGCAAAACTAGCCCGGGACAGGACTATTCACCCCTCCACTTT.

This chain uses TRBV19 with TRBJ2-2; 7 nucleotides line up with TRBD2. CDR1 LNHDA and CDR2 SQIVND come from the germline V gene (reference sequence). Losses at the gene ends were 3 bases for V and 4 bases for J; bases not matched to a gene: 8. This CDR3 contains 16 residues. DNA of the CDR3: TGTGCCAGTAGTATTGGGGAGGGGATTGCCACCGGGGAGCTGTTTTTT. Protein product: CASSIGEGIATGELFF.

CDR3 residues: CASSSPPSRDRNDNEQFF. The DNA of the CDR3 is TGTGCCAGCAGCTCCCCACCGAGCCGGGACAGGAACGACAATGAGCAGTTCTTC. The rearrangement uses TRBV5-6 and TRBJ2-1; the match to TRBD1 covers 8 bases. The CDR3 extends over 18 amino acids. Looked up from germline, CDR1 is SGHDT and CDR2 is YYEEEE. V dropped 3 bases and J dropped 5; count of bases not matched to a gene: 16.

This chain links TRBV5-1 with TRBJ2-1; maybe TRBD2 (5 bases). The V end lost 1 base, the J end lost 9 bases, and 11 bases lay between the germline ends. This CDR3 spans 13 amino acids. CDR1 and CDR2 (germline): SGHRS, YFSETQ. In DNA, the CDR3 is TGCGCCAGCAGCTTGCACCTCGGAGGTGAGCAGTTCTTC. This codes for CASSLHLGGEQFF.

Concerning this clone itself: One junction end disagrees with the germline gene, perhaps due to a read error. The V and J genes are TRBV5-8 and TRBJ1-5; D remains unclear. From germline, CDR1 is SGHTS and CDR2 YDEGEE. CDR3 length: 15 residues. The CDR3 region has the DNA TGTGCCAGCAGATTGGGTCGGGGTAGCAATCAGCCCCAGCATTTT. Encoded protein: CASRLGRGSNQPQHF.

This chain links TRBV7-2 with TRBJ1-2; D call uncertain. The CDR3 consists of 13 residues. CDR1 SGHTA and CDR2 FQGNSA come from the germline V gene. The germline V and J ends were trimmed by 3 bases and 2 bases, with 7 bases remaining between them. This CDR3 is CASSLSTNYGYTF. In DNA form, the CDR3 reads TGTGCCAGCAGCTTGTCCACAAACTATGGCTACACCTTC.

The CDR3 reads CASSLRGSAGNTIYF. The CDR3 DNA is TGTGCCAGCAGCTTACGGGGATCTGCTGGAAACACCATATATTTT. The J gene is TRBJ1-3, the V gene TRBV13; D is unresolved. The V gene lost 2 bases and the J gene lost 2 bases, with 10 bases spanning the gap. This CDR3 is 15 amino acids long. The V gene's germline CDR1 is PRHDT and CDR2 FYEKMQ (reference sequence).